This TCR beta chain is drawn from a study of patients and donors after allogeneic stem cell transplantation. This CDR3 has 13 residues. V was trimmed by 4 bases and J by 7 bases, leaving 11 bases between them. Germline V lookup: CDR1 SGHKS, CDR2 YYEKEE (reference sequence). TCRdb called the RT-PCR reads again in MiXCR, with one record for every CDR3 protein. The sample shows fewer than 500 distinct CDR3 sequences, approximately 1.2% of them seen only once. By share, this clonotype counts as medium-sized. This chain links TRBV5-5 with TRBJ2-2, with D possibly being TRBD2 (5 bases). The clonotype comes from a human donor who was either an allogeneic HSCT recipient or a stem cell or donor lymphocyte infusion donor (not recorded which). It is not recorded whose cells these are; they may come from a transplant donor. Sequenced sample: blood, either unsorted or a sorted T cell fraction (not recorded which). CDR3 DNA sequence: TGTGCCAGCAGCCTAGCTAGATTCGGGGAGCTGTTTTTT. The encoded protein is CASSLARFGELFF.